The entry that follows covers one TCR beta chain sequence. Its antigen is not identified. The data derive from a study of graft-versus-host responses after intestinal transplantation. Study background: Each recipient received a multivisceral, liver-intestinal, or isolated intestinal graft. The recipients all started with anti-thymocyte globulin induction and then took tacrolimus and steroids for approximately 3 years. Study observations and caveats: Declining HvG levels early post-transplant were linked to peak circulating GvH clone levels. Recipient marrow contained GvH clones, some of which appeared first in ileum or blood.

Using immunoSEQ multiplex PCR, the repertoire was profiled, and TCRdb retains in-frame clones only, with some absent. Of 85,000 to 100,000 clones listed, about 90% are singletons. Germline CDR1 reads SQVTM; CDR2 reads ANQGSEA. The CDR3 is made up of 14 amino acids. With 6 bases clipped from V and 4 bases from J, the junction kept 8 bases outside the gene matches. This sequence was found in a human donor who received an intestinal transplant. Sequencing was performed on unstimulated CD4+ T cells sorted from spleen or lymph node cells, taken before intestinal transplant. The J gene is TRBJ2-1, the V gene TRBV29-1; TRBD1 matches 8 bases. In nucleotides, the CDR3 is TGCAGCGTGTCCGGGACAGGATATTACAATGAGCAGTTCTTC. It codes for CSVSGTGYYNEQFF.